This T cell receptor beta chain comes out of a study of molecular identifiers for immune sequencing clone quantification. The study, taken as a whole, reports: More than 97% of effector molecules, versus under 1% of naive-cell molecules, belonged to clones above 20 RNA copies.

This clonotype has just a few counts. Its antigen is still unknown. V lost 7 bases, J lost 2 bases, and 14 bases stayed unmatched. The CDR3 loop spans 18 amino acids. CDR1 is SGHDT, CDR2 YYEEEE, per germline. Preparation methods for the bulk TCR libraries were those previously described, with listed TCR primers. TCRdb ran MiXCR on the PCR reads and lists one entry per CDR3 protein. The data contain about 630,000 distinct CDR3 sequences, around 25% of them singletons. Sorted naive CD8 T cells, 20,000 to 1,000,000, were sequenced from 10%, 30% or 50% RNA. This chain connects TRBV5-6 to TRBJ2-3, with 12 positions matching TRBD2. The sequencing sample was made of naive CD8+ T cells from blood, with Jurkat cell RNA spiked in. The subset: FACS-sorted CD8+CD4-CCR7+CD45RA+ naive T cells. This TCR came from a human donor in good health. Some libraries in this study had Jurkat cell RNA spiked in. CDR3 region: CASGGLAGDPSFTDTQYF. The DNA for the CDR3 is TGTGCCAGCGGGGGACTAGCGGGTGACCCCTCCTTCACAGATACGCAGTATTTT.